The following is a TCR beta chain sequence with its context. Its antigen remains unknown. This entry is derived from a study of T cell responses to AZD1222 COVID-19 vaccine. Study findings and constraints: The study identified only a handful of AZD1222 recipients as seropositive at baseline.

Produced via immunoSEQ multiplex PCR; TCRdb's table is partial and in-frame only. This table holds 100,000 to 150,000 clones, more than 80% found once. From germline, CDR1 is MNHNS and CDR2 SASEGT. With 1 base removed from V and 7 bases from J, the gap between germline ends came to 10 bases. There are 13 residues in the CDR3. This specimen consisted of peripheral blood, obtained 28 days after the second AZD1222 dose. V gene TRBV6-1 combines with J gene TRBJ1-2; TRBD1 is a possible D gene (5 bases). This receptor was obtained from an adult who received the AZD1222 COVID-19 vaccine. Here the CDR3 DNA reads TGTGCCAGCAGTGAAGAGCAGGGCGCTGGCTACACCTTC. This gives the protein CASSEEQGAGYTF.